The 13 T cell receptor beta chains below come from one sample, sequenced in a study of OX40 agonist ivuxolimab in advanced cancers. Profiled with immunoSEQ multiplex PCR; TCRdb holds only in-frame clones, not every one. The data show over 25,000 clones, 82% seen once. The sequencing here drew on CD4+ or CD8+ T cells sorted from blood, taken in a trial of the OX40 agonist ivuxolimab. Every receptor here comes from an adult with an advanced solid tumor such as melanoma, head and neck, liver or kidney cancer.

This clone was counted once. The rearrangement links TRBV5-1 to TRBJ2-5; D might be TRBD2 (5 bases). The DNA end favors TRBJ2-7, so the J call may be wrong. The CDR3 has 14 residues. Germline V gene lookup returns CDR1 SGHRS and CDR2 YFSETQ. Here the CDR3 DNA reads TGCGCCAGCAGCTTGAACGGGAACTCCTACGAGCAGTACTTC. Amino acid sequence: CASSLNGNSYEQYF.

Worth noting for this clone: Germline and junction disagree at one end, which may indicate a read error. The V and J genes are TRBV6-5 and TRBJ2-7, with 7 bases that match TRBD1. The length of the CDR3 is 14 residues. The germline V gene has CDR1 MNHEY and CDR2 SVGAGI. CDR3 DNA sequence: TGCTCATACGGGGCCGGGACAGACCTATACGAGCAGTACTTC. It translates to CSYGAGTDLYEQYF.

The chain joins TRBV27 to TRBJ1-1; possible D gene TRBD1, 5 bases. There are 13 residues in the CDR3. Germline lookup yields CDR1 MNHEY and CDR2 SMNVEV (reference sequence). Trimming stripped 1 base from V and 6 bases from J, with 9 bases between. CDR3 coding DNA: TGTGCCAGCAGTTTATTCCAGGGTCCTGAAGCTTTCTTT. Encoded protein: CASSLFQGPEAFF.

The chain links TRBV6-5 to TRBJ2-7; 7 bases are a match to TRBD2. Germline lookup yields CDR1 MNHEY and CDR2 SVGAGI. The CDR3 length is 14 residues. Losses at the gene ends were 7 bases for V and 4 bases for J; bases not matched to a gene: 10. CDR3 in DNA: TGTGCCAGCACCCAGGGCGGGAGAGGGTACGAGCAGTACTTC. Amino acid sequence: CASTQGGRGYEQYF.

This chain connects TRBV19 to TRBJ1-2; the match to TRBD1 covers 9 bases. The CDR3 is 13 residues long. Germline CDR1 and CDR2: LNHDA and SQIVND (reference sequence). V gave up 4 bases and J gave up 8 bases; unmatched junction bases: 5. The CDR3: CASSTGTGIGYTF. For the CDR3, the DNA is TGTGCCAGTAGTACCGGGACAGGGATAGGCTACACCTTC.

The genes are TRBV29-1 and TRBJ2-4, with 11 bases identical to TRBD2. Germline assignment: CDR1 SQVTM and CDR2 ANQGSEA. The V gene end was trimmed by 4 bases and the J gene end by 8 bases; junction bases not matched to a gene: 1. The CDR3 consists of 12 residues. As DNA, the CDR3 is TGCAGCGTTGTAGCGGGAGGGGACATTCAGTACTTC. Its protein is CSVVAGGDIQYF.

This chain uses TRBV27 with TRBJ2-7, with no clear D. Germline V gene data show CDR1 as MNHEY and CDR2 as SMNVEV (reference sequence). Trimming pared 11 bases from V and 4 bases from J, leaving 18 bases between. The CDR3 spans 13 residues. The CDR3, as DNA: TGTGCCCAAACGGCTGGGAACCGATACGAGCAGTACTTC. Translation gives CAQTAGNRYEQYF.

CDR3 DNA: TGTGCCAGCAGCTCTCGGGGAGACCTCTCGGTAACTAATGAAAAACTGTTTTTT. Amino acids: CASSSRGDLSVTNEKLFF. The rearrangement joins TRBV13 to TRBJ1-4; D unresolved. The length of the CDR3 is 18 residues. Trimming took off 4 bases at V and 1 base at J, with 19 bases between the two ends. Germline lookup yields CDR1 PRHDT and CDR2 FYEKMQ (reference sequence).

This clone was detected only once. The rearrangement joins TRBV19 to TRBJ2-5; possibly TRBD2 for D (5 bases). Germline V gene data show CDR1 as LNHDA and CDR2 as SQIVND (reference sequence). The CDR3 is 14 residues long. Deletions cut 5 bases from V and 5 bases from J, with 15 bases between. The CDR3 nucleotides are TGTGCCAGTAGTCCTCGGGATGGAGACGAGACCCAGTACTTC. It codes for CASSPRDGDETQYF.

This clone was recorded once. This CDR3 reads CATSRDRDRVGNTIYF. DNA for the CDR3: TGTGCCACCAGCAGGGACCGGGACAGGGTTGGAAACACCATATATTTT. The rearrangement links TRBV15 to TRBJ1-3, with 9 positions matching TRBD1. This CDR3 spans 16 amino acids. Trimming removed 3 bases from V and 3 bases from J; junction bases left unmatched: 6. CDR1 is LNHNV and CDR2 is YYDKDF in the germline V gene (reference sequence).

The V gene is TRBV28, the J gene TRBJ2-7, with 9 bases matching TRBD1. The V gene's germline CDR1 is MDHEN and CDR2 SYDVKM. CDR3 length: 17 residues. After removal of 1 base from V and 0 bases from J, the junction contained 7 bases not matched to a gene. The CDR3 DNA follows: TGTGCCAGCAGTTTATCTCTAGGACAGGGGATCTCCTACGAGCAGTACTTC. This sequence encodes CASSLSLGQGISYEQYF. Using reference TRBV28 and TRBJ2-7 for the parts outside the CDR3, the full variable domain is DVKVTQSSRYLVKRTGEKVFLECVQDMDHENMFWYRQDPGLGLRLIYFSYDVKMKEKGDIPEGYSVSREKKERFSLILESASTNQTSMYLCASSLSLGQGISYEQYFGPGTRLTVT.

CDR3 region: CASSELDRGHIGELFF. The CDR3, as DNA: TGTGCCAGCAGCGAACTCGACAGGGGGCATATCGGGGAGCTGTTTTTT. The chain uses TRBV7-9 and TRBJ2-2; 10 nucleotides line up with TRBD1. The V gene's germline CDR1 is SEHNR and CDR2 FQNEAQ (reference sequence). The CDR3 covers 16 residues. The V segment lost 5 bases and the J segment 7 bases; nucleotides outside the gene matches: 10.

The chain joins TRBV29-1 to TRBJ1-2, with a possible D match to TRBD1 (6 bases). In germline, CDR1 is SQVTM, CDR2 ANQGSEA. The CDR3 contains 13 residues. V shed 3 bases and J shed 3 bases, with 11 bases lying between them. CDR3 loop: CSVDIQGHYGYTF. The CDR3 nucleotides are TGCAGCGTTGATATACAGGGCCACTATGGCTACACCTTC.